This T cell receptor (beta chain) was captured by sequencing in a study of tumor-infiltrating lymphocytes in primary liver carcinoma. The researchers obtained blood RNA from unsorted whole blood and also extracted germline DNA. Patients carried chronic HBV infection without prior treatment. The germline CDR1 and CDR2 sequences are MNHNS and SASEGT. The ends were cut back, 0 bases at V and 5 bases at J, with 21 bases in the middle. The CDR3 covers 18 residues. The template, approximately 500 ng total RNA, yielded TCR beta cDNA made with a constant-region primer. What produced the TCR beta libraries was three nested multiplex PCR rounds using slightly modified ARM-PCR. For 10 cycles apiece, the opening two PCR rounds ran with TRBV1-TRBV30 forward primers and a C-beta reverse primer. MiXCR, run by TCRdb on the multiplex PCR reads, gives a single entry per CDR3 protein. The sample shows approximately 330,000 distinct CDR3 sequences, around three fifths of them seen only once.

As concerns this clonotype: A much larger clone is a single base away; this may be a read error.

The sequenced material came from peripheral blood. This sequence joins TRBV6-1 and TRBJ2-3, with a possible D match to TRBD2 (5 bases). The source is a man in his forties or fifties with primary liver carcinoma and hepatitis B virus infection. CDR3 nucleotides: TGTGCCAGCAGTGAAGCCCCTAAGGGAGCGGTAAGACAAGATACGCAGTATTTT. Protein: CASSEAPKGAVRQDTQYF.